The 13 T cell receptor beta chains below come from one sample, sequenced in a study of cytomegalovirus exposure and HLA in healthy donors. PCR involved 60 Vbeta and 13 Jbeta primers. Measured with immunoSEQ multiplex PCR; TCRdb has only the in-frame clones, and not every one. Of over 150,000 clones listed, 75% to 90% were seen once; the top ten hold around 0.69%. Sequencing input: PBMCs. The receptors were gathered from a boy younger than 18 in good health and CMV-seronegative.

The chain links TRBV5-4 to TRBJ2-7, with 10 positions matching TRBD2. Germline CDR1 is SGHNT and CDR2 is YYREEE (reference sequence). This CDR3 contains 18 residues. V trimming: 1 base; J trimming: 1 base; junction bases outside the gene matches: 11. The CDR3 coding sequence is TGTGCCAGCAGCTTGAGGGCTAGCGGGAGTATGACGTCCTACGAGCAGTACTTC. Translation gives CASSLRASGSMTSYEQYF.

On this clone: One end of the junction varies from germline; a read error may be responsible. The rearrangement uses TRBV7-7 and TRBJ1-4; perhaps TRBD1 as D (6 bases). This CDR3 is built from 13 residues. Per the germline V gene, CDR1 is SSHAT and CDR2 is FNYEAQ (reference sequence). CDR3 sequence: CASSPLGGAGLFF. As DNA, the CDR3 is TGTGCTAGCAGCCCGCTCGGGGGGGCCGGACTGTTTTTT. Variable domain in full (rest from reference TRBV7-7 and TRBJ1-4): GAGVSQSPRYKVTKRGQDVTLRCDPISSHATLYWYQQALGQGPEFLTYFNYEAQPDKSGLPSDRFSAERPEGSISTLTIQRTEQRDSAMYRCASSPLGGAGLFFGSGTQLSVL.

This chain connects TRBV6-1 to TRBJ1-3; a weak D match, TRBD1 (6 bases). The CDR3 spans 13 residues. Germline V gene data show CDR1 as MNHNS and CDR2 as SASEGT. V lost 11 bases, J lost 2 bases, and 13 bases lay in between. In DNA form, the CDR3 reads TGTGCCGGACAGTCCGGGGCTGGAAACACCATATATTTT. Its translation: CAGQSGAGNTIYF.

The chain uses TRBV9 and TRBJ2-1, with D perhaps TRBD1 (5 bases). The CDR3 consists of 16 residues. Trimming took 0 bases from V and 2 from J, leaving 12 bases between them. Germline CDR1 and CDR2: SGDLS and YYNGEE. CDR3 sequence reads: CASSVGQRTTYNEQFF. DNA for the CDR3: TGTGCCAGCAGCGTAGGACAGAGAACTACCTACAATGAGCAGTTCTTC. The full variable domain, in which reference TRBV9 and TRBJ2-1 provide the parts outside the CDR3, is DSGVTQTPKHLITATGQRVTLRCSPRSGDLSVYWYQQSLDQGLQFLIQYYNGEERAKGNILERFSAQQFPDLHSELNLSSLELGDSALYFCASSVGQRTTYNEQFFGPGTRLTVL.

This clone was observed a few times. Additional DNA sequences in this sample encode the identical CDR3. The chain uses TRBV9 and TRBJ2-5, with 10 bases lining up with TRBD1. In germline, CDR1 is SGDLS, CDR2 YYNGEE. This CDR3 comprises 15 residues. J was trimmed by 3 bases and V by 1 base; bases with no gene match: 3. The CDR3 sequence is CASSVSGTGEETQYF. CDR3 DNA: TGTGCCAGCAGCGTATCTGGGACAGGGGAAGAGACCCAGTACTTC.

With respect to this clone: The germline gene is not matched at one end of the junction; a read error may be the cause. The J gene is TRBJ2-5, the V gene TRBV7-9, with 7 positions matching TRBD2. Per germline, CDR1 SEHNR and CDR2 FQNEAQ (reference sequence). The length of the CDR3 is 17 residues. DNA of the CDR3: TGTTCCAGCAGCTTAGGGCGGGCGGGAGTTGGTCTGGAGACCCAGTACTTC. Its translation is CSSSLGRAGVGLETQYF.

The CDR3 DNA sequence: TGTGCCAGAAGCCGCCGCACCGGGACATCCTACGAGCAGTACTTC. Translating it yields CARSRRTGTSYEQYF. V usage is TRBV7-5 and J usage is TRBJ2-7; TRBD1, as called in the table, went unchecked against the DNA. TRBV7-5 represents a pseudogene. The CDR3 has 15 residues.

The chain couples TRBV7-2 to TRBJ2-1; 7 positions match TRBD2. The germline gives CDR1 SGHTA, CDR2 FQGNSA. There are 16 residues in the CDR3. J was trimmed by 3 bases and V by 3 bases; bases with no gene match: 8. This CDR3 reads CASSFGRGSIYNEQFF. CDR3 DNA: TGTGCCAGCAGCTTTGGTCGCGGGAGCATCTACAATGAGCAGTTCTTC. Filled out from reference TRBV7-2 and TRBJ2-1, the complete variable domain reads GAGVSQSPSNKVTEKGKDVELRCDPISGHTALYWYRQSLGQGLEFLIYFQGNSAPDKSGLPSDRFSAERTGGSVSTLTIQRTQQEDSAVYLCASSFGRGSIYNEQFFGPGTRLTVL.

This clone showed up just once. The V and J genes are TRBV19 and TRBJ2-7; weak D call: TRBD1 (6 bases). The CDR3 has 16 residues. Trimming removed 5 bases at V and 3 bases at J, with 20 bases between. Germline V gives CDR1 LNHDA, CDR2 SQIVND (reference sequence). CDR3 sequence: CASSPTGRDNLYEQYF. CDR3 nucleotide sequence: TGTGCCAGTAGTCCCACCGGTCGGGACAACCTCTACGAGCAGTACTTC.

The chain employs TRBV11-2 and TRBJ1-1; D is possibly TRBD1 (5 bases). Deletions cut 2 bases from V and 5 bases from J, with 15 bases between. The CDR3 is 15 residues long. Looked up from germline, CDR1 is SGHAT and CDR2 is FQNNGV. The CDR3 sequence is CASSLKGRARTEAFF. CDR3 nucleotide sequence: TGTGCCAGCAGCTTAAAGGGCAGGGCGAGGACTGAAGCTTTCTTT.

This sequence joins TRBV2 and TRBJ2-3; D gene uncertain. Trimming removed 6 bases from V and 5 bases from J, with 15 bases in between. Germline-derived CDR1 and CDR2 are SNHLY and FYNNEI. The CDR3 runs to 14 residues. Written as DNA, the CDR3 is TGTGCCAGCAGGGCCTCGTTCCTCATAGATACGCAGTATTTT. Its protein is CASRASFLIDTQYF.

The table lists this clone with a few counts. The chain has TRBV19 and TRBJ1-5; D is ambiguous. V was shortened by 5 bases and J by 4 bases, with 18 bases between the two germline ends. Germline V gene data show CDR1 as LNHDA and CDR2 as SQIVND (reference sequence). This CDR3 comprises 16 residues. CDR3: CASSGRVPSPNQPQHF. In DNA, the CDR3 is TGTGCCAGTAGTGGCCGGGTTCCCAGCCCGAATCAGCCCCAGCATTTT.

The chain couples TRBV29-1 to TRBJ2-5, with TRBD1 matching 8 bases. Germline CDR1 SQVTM, CDR2 ANQGSEA. Losses at the gene ends were 4 bases for V and 5 bases for J; bases not matched to a gene: 9. The CDR3 contains 14 residues. The CDR3 DNA sequence: TGCAGCGTTGGGGGACAGGCGGGGAGCGAGACCCAGTACTTC. This translates into CSVGGQAGSETQYF.